Listed here is a single T cell receptor beta chain. This entry comes from a study of blood T cell repertoires in COVID-19. Study in general: T cells, B-cell-depleted T cells, or PBMCs supplied cDNA or gDNA.

Original methodology: From reference gene primer amplification, estimates of nucleated cell counts were derived. Profiled with immunoSEQ multiplex PCR; TCRdb holds only in-frame clones, not every one. The DNA gave D and trimming, while V, J and clone size come from that table. Among 300,000 to 400,000 clones listed, about nine tenths were seen once. CDR3 length: 14 residues. With 4 bases removed from V and 5 bases from J, the gap between germline ends came to 15 bases. Looked up from germline, CDR1 is SGHNT and CDR2 is YYREEE (reference sequence). Enrolment of Seattle patients took place during active infection, and they were followed longitudinally.

This chain connects TRBV5-4 to TRBJ1-1; tentative D call: TRBD1 (5 bases). The TCR comes from a woman in her 30s with COVID-19, enrolled during active disease. The source material was peripheral blood. The DNA of the CDR3 is TGTGCCAGCAGCCCGGGCGGGGGGAGGACTGAAGCTTTCTTT. Translated, it gives CASSPGGGRTEAFF. The full variable domain, its missing parts supplied by reference TRBV5-4 and TRBJ1-1, is ETGVTQSPTHLIKTRGQQVTLRCSSQSGHNTVSWYQQALGQGPQFIFQYYREEENGRGNFPPRFSGLQFPNYSSELNVNALELDDSALYLCASSPGGGRTEAFFGQGTRLTVV.